Listed below are T cell receptor beta chains from one sample, sequenced in a study of T cell changes during pregnancy in multiple sclerosis. Sequenced by immunoSEQ multiplex PCR; TCRdb stores in-frame clones only, minus some. The data hold just under 45,000 clones, with around 90% observed a single time. Specimen: CD4+ T cells from peripheral blood mononuclear cells, collected in the first trimester of pregnancy. These receptor sequences come from a female donor with multiple sclerosis, enrolled in a pregnancy study. Both conserved end residues are trimmed from each CDR3. D genes are given only for firm matches.

>TRBJ2-1|TRBV27|TRBD1
ASSIVQGVSYNEQF
>TRBJ1-4|TRBV15|.
ATSREFGAPNEKLF
>TRBJ2-1|TRBV10-3|TRBD1
ATGPRDRGKNEQF
>TRBJ2-1|TRBV6-1|.
ASSEPQGSLYNEQL
>TRBJ2-7|TRBV7-2|TRBD1
ASSWDRGDSYEQY
>TRBJ2-4|TRBV5-1|.
ASSFDRAKNIQY
>TRBJ1-2|TRBV7-8|.
ASSFQGSDYGYT
>TRBJ1-3|TRBV5-4|.
ASSTGQFASGNTIY
>TRBJ1-2|TRBV7-2|TRBD1
ASSPEGTGRGYT
>TRBJ2-3|TRBV5-1|TRBD2
ASSFRLAGASRTDTQY
>TRBJ2-7|TRBV28|TRBD1
ASSLYATGVKSYEQY
>TRBJ1-1|TRBV5-1|TRBD1
ASRLGDRDLGTEAF
>TRBJ1-4|TRBV28|TRBD1
ASSFQGASNEKLF
>TRBJ1-1|TRBV5-6|TRBD1
ASSLEAGGRTEAF
>TRBJ1-1|TRBV27|.
ASSLSGSWRARDTEAF
>TRBJ2-7|TRBV29-1|TRBD2
SARTSGGPYEQY
>TRBJ2-6|TRBV21-1|.
ASSKVVRTGASGANVLT
>TRBJ2-1|TRBV18|TRBD1
ASSHLGQGGEQF
>TRBJ1-2|TRBV7-9|.
ASSLEAGLVYGYT
>TRBJ2-1|TRBV7-3|TRBD2
ASSLRVAGGPYNEQF
>TRBJ2-5|TRBV5-1|TRBD2
ASSDGTSGRWGETQY
>TRBJ1-1|TRBV7-9|.
ASSLSGGRGNTEAF